This T cell receptor beta chain is from a study of OX40 agonist ivuxolimab in advanced cancers. Turning to the study itself: Age averaged around 60 years (range roughly 23 to 79), and 82.7% were male.

Individuals having autoimmune disease history or systemic immunosuppression were not enrolled. Cycle 7 day 1, cycle 4 day 1, and baseline were the timepoints at which blood was sampled. Concerning this clone itself: As yet, its antigen is unknown.

Broader study findings: On average, a greater number of expanded clones characterised CD8+ T cells relative to CD4+.

The germline CDR1 and CDR2 sequences are SGHNT and YYREEE (reference sequence). Between the trimmed V and J ends, which lost 3 bases and 1 base, there was a span of 13 bases. The CDR3 spans 16 residues. Data came from immunoSEQ multiplex PCR; TCRdb stores just in-frame clones and leaves some out. Of fewer than 45,000 clones in the sample, more than 80% were seen once. V gene TRBV5-4 combines with J gene TRBJ2-2, with a tentative D call TRBD1 (6 bases). The specimen comprised CD4+ or CD8+ T cells sorted from blood, sampled in a trial of the OX40 agonist ivuxolimab. The TCR sequence derives from an adult with an advanced solid tumor such as melanoma, head and neck, liver or kidney cancer. CDR3 loop: CASSSGKDRNTGELFF. CDR3 DNA sequence: TGTGCCAGCAGCTCTGGCAAGGACAGGAACACCGGGGAGCTGTTTTTT.